The rows below give T cell receptor beta chains drawn from one sample of a study of CD8 T cells in ankylosing spondylitis. TCRdb re-called the 5' RACE reads with MiXCR, one entry per CDR3 protein. The sample yields roughly 400,000 distinct CDR3 sequences, approximately 20% seen once. Sequencing input: blood, either unsorted or a sorted T cell fraction (not recorded which). These receptors all come from a male donor with ankylosing spondylitis. Each CDR3 is given with its conserved first and last residue. D genes are given only for firm matches. Size values are once, few and many counts, or a class for expanded clones, and some rows have none.

v_call	clone_size	d_call	j_call	cdr3_aa	cdr3_nt
TRBV29-1	few	NA	TRBJ2-3	CSVEVWSTDTQYF	TGCAGCGTTGAAGTGTGGAGCACAGATACGCAGTATTTT
TRBV29-1	many	TRBD2	TRBJ2-3	CSVAARLAGAADTQYF	TGCAGCGTAGCCGCCCGGCTAGCGGGAGCAGCAGATACGCAGTATTTT
TRBV5-8	NA	TRBD1	TRBJ2-1	CASSLHGQGSNEQFF	TGTGCCAGCAGCTTGCATGGACAGGGGTCAAATGAGCAGTTCTTC
TRBV7-2	NA	TRBD1	TRBJ1-1	CASSPRQGETTEAFF	TGTGCCAGCAGCCCTCGACAGGGGGAGACCACTGAAGCTTTCTTT
TRBV20-1	few	NA	TRBJ2-1	CSARAVARAYNEQFF	TGCAGTGCTAGAGCGGTAGCCCGGGCCTACAATGAGCAGTTCTTC
TRBV27	NA	NA	TRBJ1-6	CASSPRDGDSPLHF	TGTGCCAGCAGTCCTAGGGACGGCGATTCACCCCTCCACTTT
TRBV20-1	NA	TRBD2	TRBJ2-7	CSADRLAGGGGSGQYF	TGCAGTGCTGACAGACTAGCGGGAGGAGGCGGGTCCGGGCAGTACTTC
TRBV19	few	TRBD1	TRBJ2-7	CASRQGPSEQYF	TGTGCCAGCCGACAGGGACCCTCCGAGCAGTACTTC
TRBV6-1	NA	NA	TRBJ1-3	CASSETPAWPIYF	TGTGCCAGCAGTGAAACGCCGGCGTGGCCCATATATTTT
TRBV5-1	NA	NA	TRBJ1-1	CASSLEGSGTEAFF	TGCGCCAGCAGCTTGGAGGGGTCGGGGACTGAAGCTTTCTTT
TRBV6-4	few	TRBD2	TRBJ2-1	CASSLGTNLYNEQFF	TGTGCCAGCTCTCTCGGGACTAACTTATACAATGAGCAGTTCTTC
TRBV29-1	few	NA	TRBJ2-7	CSVGSLRGQYF	TGCAGCGTTGGGAGTTTACGAGGGCAGTACTTC
TRBV5-6	NA	NA	TRBJ2-5	CASSFQSGRQETQYF	TGTGCCAGCAGCTTTCAGAGCGGACGTCAAGAGACCCAGTACTTC
TRBV28	NA	NA	TRBJ2-2	CASRKAFPTGELFF	TGTGCCAGCAGAAAAGCTTTTCCCACCGGGGAGCTGTTTTTT
TRBV18	NA	NA	TRBJ2-2	CASSPGSSNGELFF	TGTGCCAGCTCACCGGGGAGTTCCAACGGGGAGCTGTTTTTT
TRBV3-1	NA	NA	TRBJ2-5	CASSQVTKQETQYF	TGTGCCAGCAGCCAAGTCACAAAACAAGAGACCCAGTACTTC
TRBV7-9	NA	TRBD2	TRBJ2-1	CASTLTSGSSHNEQFF	TGTGCCAGCACCCTTACTAGCGGGAGTTCGCACAATGAGCAGTTCTTC
TRBV9	few	NA	TRBJ2-7	CASSVIGVPYEAQYF	TGTGCCAGCAGCGTCATTGGTGTCCCCTACGAAGCGCAGTACTTC
TRBV11-2	many	NA	TRBJ1-2	CASSLELSTGYTF	TGTGCCAGCAGCTTAGAATTATCTACAGGCTACACCTTC
TRBV19	NA	NA	TRBJ1-1	CASSTPGTEAFF	TGTGCCAGTAGTACCCCCGGAACTGAAGCTTTCTTT
TRBV7-9	NA	NA	TRBJ2-3	CASRDPSEDATDTQYF	TGTGCCAGCAGGGACCCTTCGGAGGACGCCACAGATACGCAGTATTTT
TRBV30	NA	NA	TRBJ2-3	CAWSVGVGTQYF	TGTGCCTGGAGTGTGGGGGTCGGTACGCAGTATTTT
TRBV29-1	many	NA	TRBJ2-1	CSARGGMKGDNEQFF	TGCAGCGCCAGGGGAGGGATGAAGGGTGACAATGAGCAGTTCTTC
TRBV5-1	few	NA	TRBJ2-1	CASSLWNNLNEQFF	TGCGCCAGCAGCTTGTGGAACAACCTCAATGAGCAGTTCTTC
TRBV15	NA	NA	TRBJ2-7	CATSRDRGKGLAYEQYF	TGTGCCACCAGCAGAGATCGAGGAAAGGGACTCGCCTACGAGCAGTACTTC
TRBV28	NA	TRBD1	TRBJ2-1	CASRQGIHNEQFF	TGTGCCAGCAGACAGGGGATCCACAATGAGCAGTTCTTC
TRBV20-1	NA	NA	TRBJ2-3	CSALQGPSTDTQYF	TGCAGTGCTTTACAGGGTCCTAGCACAGATACGCAGTATTTT
TRBV7-2	NA	TRBD1	TRBJ2-5	CASSLAVGRGQETQYF	TGTGCCAGCAGCTTAGCGGTCGGCAGGGGGCAAGAGACCCAGTACTTC
TRBV9	NA	TRBD2	TRBJ2-2	CASSVDLYLTSGRNTGELFF	TGTGCCAGCAGCGTAGATCTTTATCTGACTAGCGGGAGGAACACCGGGGAGCTGTTTTTT
TRBV6-1	few	TRBD2	TRBJ2-7	CASSPGLETYEQYF	TGTGCCAGCTCCCCGGGACTAGAAACCTACGAGCAGTACTTC
TRBV9	NA	NA	TRBJ1-6	CASSVEVGGSPLHF	TGTGCCAGCAGCGTAGAAGTGGGAGGGTCACCCCTCCACTTT
TRBV29-1	few	NA	TRBJ2-2	CSAGDTTTTGELFF	TGCAGCGCCGGGGACACGACGACGACCGGGGAGCTGTTTTTT
TRBV29-1	NA	TRBD2	TRBJ2-5	CSVDLASGSLETQYF	TGCAGCGTTGATTTGGCTAGCGGGAGTTTAGAGACCCAGTACTTC
TRBV20-1	few	NA	TRBJ1-6	CSARPHSSYNSPLHF	TGCAGTGCCCGGCCGCATAGCTCCTATAATTCACCCCTCCACTTT
TRBV19	NA	NA	TRBJ1-5	CASSIGGNGNQPQHF	TGTGCCAGCAGTATTGGAGGGAATGGCAATCAGCCCCAGCATTTT
TRBV5-1	few	NA	TRBJ2-7	CASSLPIGDEQYF	TGCGCCAGCAGCTTGCCTATAGGCGACGAGCAGTACTTC
TRBV21-1	NA	NA	TRBJ2-5	CATQILTAQETQYF	TGTGCCACCCAAATCCTGACAGCGCAAGAGACCCAGTACTTC
TRBV24-1	many	NA	TRBJ2-5	CATQKGLGETQYF	TGTGCCACCCAGAAGGGGCTGGGAGAGACCCAGTACTTC
TRBV5-1	few	NA	TRBJ2-1	CASSLAVGAGYNEQFF	TGCGCCAGCAGCTTGGCGGTCGGAGCGGGTTACAATGAGCAGTTCTTC
TRBV10-3	few	NA	TRBJ2-1	CAISDAGDSYNEQFF	TGTGCCATCAGTGACGCGGGTGACTCCTACAATGAGCAGTTCTTC
TRBV5-1	few	NA	TRBJ2-5	CASSLIPNDGETQYF	TGCGCCAGCAGCTTGATACCCAATGATGGGGAGACCCAGTACTTC
TRBV12-3/TRBV12-4	few	NA	TRBJ1-2	CASSFSGAGGGYTF	TGTGCCAGCAGTTTTTCGGGGGCAGGAGGAGGCTACACCTTC
TRBV6-2/TRBV6-3	NA	NA	TRBJ1-2	CASSPGRLLYGYTF	TGTGCCAGCAGTCCGGGACGGCTGTTATATGGCTACACCTTC
TRBV4-1	NA	NA	TRBJ1-5	CASSQDGRFHQPQHF	TGCGCCAGCAGCCAAGATGGAAGGTTTCATCAGCCCCAGCATTTT
TRBV19	few	TRBD1	TRBJ1-5	CASSTGQDNQPQHF	TGTGCCAGTAGTACGGGACAGGACAATCAGCCCCAGCATTTT
TRBV20-1	NA	NA	TRBJ2-1	CSAIAGRTGLNEQFF	TGCAGTGCTATCGCTGGCCGAACCGGGCTCAATGAGCAGTTCTTC
TRBV5-1	NA	NA	TRBJ2-5	CASSLPRGKTQYF	TGCGCCAGCAGCTTGCCCAGGGGAAAGACCCAGTACTTC
TRBV5-1	few	TRBD2	TRBJ2-1	CASSGLLAGASYNEQFF	TGCGCCAGCAGCGGACTACTAGCGGGCGCGTCCTACAATGAGCAGTTCTTC
TRBV5-1	few	TRBD1	TRBJ2-5	CASSLGQGQETQYF	TGCGCCAGCAGCTTGGGACAGGGCCAAGAGACCCAGTACTTC
TRBV7-2	NA	NA	TRBJ2-1	CASSLSQASYNEQFF	TGTGCCAGCAGCTTATCGCAGGCGTCCTACAATGAGCAGTTCTTC
TRBV7-2	NA	NA	TRBJ1-4	CASSLMEGGRLFF	TGTGCCAGCAGCTTAATGGAGGGGGGTAGACTGTTTTTT
TRBV7-2	few	TRBD1	TRBJ2-7	CASSEPGQPYEQYF	TGTGCCAGCAGCGAACCGGGACAGCCCTACGAGCAGTACTTC
TRBV18	NA	NA	TRBJ2-7	CASSPLGVGAHEQYF	TGTGCCAGCTCACCATTGGGGGTAGGTGCCCACGAGCAGTACTTC
TRBV12-3/TRBV12-4	NA	NA	TRBJ2-1	CASSLASDEQFF	TGTGCCAGCAGTTTGGCCAGCGATGAGCAGTTCTTC